These T cell receptor beta chains were read from a single sample in a study of Ad26.COV2.S vaccination and SARS-CoV-2 variants. This table comes from immunoSEQ multiplex PCR, and its TCRdb copy is limited to in-frame clones, with some not included. Of fewer than 900,000 clones in the sample, about 89% were seen once. The sequenced sample was peripheral blood, obtained in a trial of Ad26.COV2.S vaccine versus placebo. The receptors were sampled from a person between 18 and 59 years old who received the Ad26.COV2.S COVID-19 vaccine or a placebo. CDR3s include the opening cysteine and the closing phenylalanine or tryptophan. Fields, in order: J gene, clone size, D gene, V gene, CDR3 length, CDR3 protein, CDR3 DNA. The D gene is left open where the match is weak. Only some rows state a clone size, as once, few, many or a class for expanded clones.

TRBJ1-5 | . | . | TRBV6-5 | 15 | CASSYSYSFNQPQHF | TGTGCCAGCAGTTATTCGTACAGTTTTAATCAGCCCCAGCATTTT
TRBJ2-7 | . | . | TRBV7-8 | 12 | CASSSPSYEQYF | TGTGCCAGCAGTTCCCCCTCCTACGAGCAGTACTTC
TRBJ1-4 | . | . | TRBV4-1 | 15 | CASSPLRTAGEKLFF | TGCGCCAGCAGCCCCCTGAGGACAGCGGGTGAAAAACTGTTTTTT
TRBJ1-2 | . | . | TRBV6-1 | 16 | CASSEALGDGTYGYTF | TGTGCCAGCAGTGAAGCGCTTGGGGACGGAACCTATGGCTACACCTTC
TRBJ2-1 | . | TRBD2 | TRBV10-2 | 15 | CASSPNSGGYNEQFF | TGCGCCAGCAGTCCTAATAGCGGGGGGTACAATGAGCAGTTCTTC
TRBJ1-3 | once | . | TRBV19 | 15 | CASSISGFSGNTIYF | TGTGCCAGTAGTATTTCGGGCTTCTCTGGAAACACCATATATTTT
TRBJ2-7 | . | . | TRBV13 | 15 | CASSSLDSGGDEQYF | TGTGCCAGCAGCTCCCTGGATAGCGGAGGGGACGAGCAGTACTTC
TRBJ2-2 | . | TRBD2 | TRBV11-2 | 15 | CASSLTSAYTGELFF | TGTGCCAGCAGCCTGACTAGCGCCTACACCGGGGAGCTGTTTTTT
TRBJ2-1 | . | TRBD2 | TRBV5-6 | 15 | CASSKLAGGYNEQFF | TGTGCCAGCAGCAAACTAGCGGGAGGGTACAATGAGCAGTTCTTC
TRBJ1-2 | few | . | TRBV6-5 | 13 | CAARPPGWYGYTF | TGTGCCGCCCGACCGCCAGGGTGGTATGGCTACACCTTC
TRBJ1-1 | . | . | TRBV19 | 14 | CASSMAGSIFEAFF | TGTGCCAGTAGTATGGCAGGGTCCATTTTCGAAGCTTTCTTT
TRBJ2-5 | once | . | TRBV5-5 | 15 | CASSLNSGSGETQYF | TGTGCCAGCAGCTTGAACTCCGGATCAGGAGAGACCCAGTACTTC
TRBJ2-3 | . | . | TRBV7-9 | 14 | CATRRILSTDTQYF | TGTGCCACAAGACGGATACTAAGCACAGATACGCAGTATTTT
TRBJ2-1 | . | TRBD2 | TRBV24-1 | 20 | CATSDSLAGGPRSSYNEQFF | TGTGCCACCAGTGATTCACTAGCGGGAGGGCCCCGGAGCTCCTACAATGAGCAGTTCTTC
TRBJ1-1 | . | . | TRBV6-6 | 13 | CASRWTANTEAFF | TGTGCCAGCAGATGGACAGCGAACACTGAAGCTTTCTTT
TRBJ1-4 | . | . | TRBV4-2 | 12 | CASSRTDEKLFF | TGTGCCAGCAGCAGGACGGATGAAAAACTGTTTTTT
TRBJ2-7 | . | . | TRBV7-3 | 14 | CASSKQGSSDEQYF | TGTGCCAGCAGCAAGCAGGGGTCTTCTGACGAGCAGTACTTC
TRBJ2-1 | once | . | TRBV18 | 13 | CASSPPGSGEQFF | TGTGCCAGCTCACCCCCTGGATCCGGTGAGCAGTTCTTC
TRBJ2-7 | . | . | TRBV25-1 | 14 | CASSDSFSGYEQYF | TGTGCCAGCAGTGATAGCTTTTCGGGCTACGAGCAGTACTTC
TRBJ2-7 | . | TRBD1 | TRBV5-8 | 14 | CASSLRQGPYEQYF | TGTGCCAGCAGCTTGAGACAGGGGCCCTACGAGCAGTACTTC
TRBJ1-2 | . | TRBD1 | TRBV6-5 | 15 | CASRPSGGGGYGYTF | TGTGCCAGCAGACCCTCGGGAGGGGGCGGCTATGGCTACACCTTC
TRBJ2-5 | . | . | TRBV13 | 14 | CASSSRDFIKTQYF | TGTGCCAGCAGCTCCCGGGACTTTATAAAGACCCAGTACTTC
TRBJ2-3 | once | TRBD2 | TRBV7-3 | 15 | CASSTSGGAADTQYF | TGTGCCAGCAGCACTAGCGGGGGGGCCGCAGATACGCAGTATTTT
TRBJ1-1 | . | . | TRBV7-9 | 13 | CASSFKGDPEAFF | TGTGCCAGCAGCTTCAAAGGGGACCCTGAAGCTTTCTTT
TRBJ2-7 | . | . | TRBV13 | 16 | CASSLGVGVPRDEQYF | TGTGCCAGCAGCTTAGGCGTCGGGGTCCCGAGGGACGAGCAGTACTTC
TRBJ1-1 | . | TRBD1 | TRBV18 | 16 | CASSGGQGARNTEAFF | TGTGCCAGCTCCGGGGGACAGGGGGCTAGGAACACTGAAGCTTTCTTT
TRBJ1-2 | . | . | TRBV19 | 13 | CASSISPEEGYTF | TGTGCCAGTAGTATATCGCCCGAGGAGGGCTACACCTTC
TRBJ2-7 | few | TRBD2 | TRBV5-1 | 11 | CASGEGYEQYF | TGCGCCAGCGGGGAGGGCTACGAGCAGTACTTC
TRBJ2-1 | . | TRBD2 | TRBV3-1/TRBV3-2 | 11 | CASSLGLGQFF | TGTGCCAGCAGCCTCGGACTAGGTCAGTTCTTC
TRBJ1-1 | . | TRBD1 | TRBV11-3 | 13 | CASSSQGEGEAFF | TGTGCCAGCAGCTCACAGGGGGAAGGTGAAGCTTTCTTT
TRBJ2-7 | . | . | TRBV6-6 | 14 | CASLQGHSSYEQYF | TGTGCCAGCCTTCAGGGACACAGCTCCTACGAGCAGTACTTC
TRBJ2-7 | . | . | TRBV19 | 14 | CASSTGTFSYEQYF | TGTGCCAGTAGCACCGGGACATTTTCCTACGAGCAGTACTTC
TRBJ2-7 | . | . | TRBV5-1 | 13 | CASRKLDTYEQYF | TGCGCCAGCAGAAAGCTCGATACCTACGAGCAGTACTTC
TRBJ1-3 | few | . | TRBV6-6 | 15 | CASSYPAGAGNTIYF | TGTGCCAGCAGTTACCCGGCAGGGGCTGGAAACACCATATATTTT
TRBJ2-1 | . | . | TRBV18 | 14 | CASSPGAGDNEQFF | TGTGCCAGCTCACCGGGGGCGGGGGACAATGAGCAGTTCTTC
TRBJ1-4 | . | . | TRBV6-5 | 14 | CASRHGATNEKLFF | TGTGCCAGCAGACACGGTGCAACTAATGAAAAACTGTTTTTT
TRBJ2-3 | . | . | TRBV19 | 14 | CASSTLRQADTQYF | TGTGCCAGTAGTACCCTTCGACAGGCAGATACGCAGTATTTT
TRBJ1-5 | few | TRBD1 | TRBV27 | 16 | CASSEAGTGGPVPQHF | TGTGCCAGCAGTGAAGCCGGGACAGGCGGGCCAGTGCCCCAGCATTTT
TRBJ2-1 | . | . | TRBV11-3 | 14 | CASSPLGAVNEQFF | TGTGCCAGCAGCCCTTTAGGGGCCGTCAATGAGCAGTTCTTC
TRBJ2-1 | once | . | TRBV5-4 | 13 | CASSFQERDEQFF | TGTGCCAGCAGCTTCCAGGAACGTGACGAGCAGTTCTTC
TRBJ1-6 | . | . | TRBV19 | 16 | CASSTVEGQNNSPLHF | TGTGCCAGTAGTACTGTTGAAGGACAAAATAATTCACCCCTCCACTTT
TRBJ1-5 | . | TRBD1 | TRBV19 | 17 | CASSPTLTGAIRKPQHF | TGTGCCAGTAGTCCTACTCTGACAGGGGCAATTAGGAAGCCCCAGCATTTT
TRBJ1-5 | . | . | TRBV19 | 14 | CASSIDYSNQPQHF | TGTGCCAGTAGTATAGATTATAGCAATCAGCCCCAGCATTTT
TRBJ2-2 | once | TRBD1 | TRBV9 | 15 | CASSSRTGHTGELFF | TGTGCCAGCAGCTCACGGACAGGGCACACCGGGGAGCTGTTTTTT
TRBJ2-1 | . | . | TRBV6-6 | 16 | CASSYSSRTLYNEQFF | TGTGCCAGCAGTTACTCATCCCGGACACTATACAATGAGCAGTTCTTC
TRBJ2-7 | . | TRBD2 | TRBV5-4 | 13 | CASSRSGAPEQYF | TGTGCCAGCAGCCGGAGCGGGGCCCCCGAGCAGTACTTC
TRBJ2-5 | once | TRBD2 | TRBV3-1/TRBV3-2 | 15 | CASSRRGEYQETQYF | TGTGCCAGCAGTAGACGGGGGGAATACCAAGAGACCCAGTACTTC
TRBJ1-6 | . | . | TRBV6-5 | 13 | CASNRDGGSPLHF | TGTGCCAGCAACAGGGACGGTGGTTCACCCCTCCACTTT
TRBJ2-5 | . | TRBD1 | TRBV15 | 15 | CATSRDPTGGETQYF | TGTGCCACCAGCAGAGACCCCACAGGGGGGGAGACCCAGTACTTC
TRBJ1-1 | few | . | TRBV19 | 13 | CASRGTGGAEAFF | TGTGCCAGTAGGGGGACGGGAGGCGCTGAAGCTTTCTTT
TRBJ1-2 | . | TRBD1 | TRBV9 | 13 | CASSETGAYGYTF | TGTGCCAGCAGCGAGACAGGGGCGTATGGCTACACCTTC